The text below deals with one T cell receptor beta chain. Its antigen is not identified. The missing conserved phenylalanine or tryptophan at the end of this CDR3 makes a read error likely. The data were taken from a study of cytomegalovirus exposure and HLA in healthy donors. Between the trimmed V and J ends, which lost 3 bases and 8 bases, there was a span of 16 bases. The CDR3 spans 13 residues. CDR1 and CDR2 from the germline V gene are SQVTM and ANQGSEA. Study outcomes and limitations: Rare TCR sequences predominated, though certain public TCRs were found in many donors. Reports showed the classifier diagnosing cytomegalovirus status with high specificity and sensitivity.

With 60 Vbeta and 13 Jbeta primers, the PCR was carried out. Only in-frame clones appear in the TCRdb table, and some are missing; sequencing was by immunoSEQ multiplex PCR. The data contain around 130,000 clones, 75% to 85% of them singletons. V is TRBV29-1 and J is TRBJ1-2; tentative D call: TRBD1 (5 bases). The TCR originated in a middle-aged woman in good health and CMV-seropositive. Material for sequencing was PBMCs. CDR3 sequence (DNA): TGCAGCGTTGAGGCACCGGGGGTGGACGGCTACACCTCC. It specifies CSVEAPGVDGYTS.